This record looks at one T cell receptor beta chain sequence and its context. No antigen is known for it. One base away there is no much larger clone; base qualities are not given. The sample comes from a study of control samples from healthy donors and cancer patients (dated by TCRdb to 2019 to 2021). The method behind the library was the immunoSEQ multiplex PCR assay. The source is immuneACCESS, and TCRdb retained only in-frame sequences with V and J called. Part of the clones is not carried over; for the studies checked, unresolved V genes explain less than half of this, and the remainder is unexplained. Recorded for this sample are 130,000 to 150,000 clones; 90% to 95% of them occurred a single time. Of the sample, 5.8% falls within the top ten clones. CDR1 and CDR2, per the germline V gene, are SGHTA and FQGNSA. The CDR3 contains 15 residues, cysteine and phenylalanine counted. CDR3 DNA only is kept here, 45 bases in frame from base 1. Between the V and J ends, shortened by 1 base and 4 bases respectively, the junction contains 11 bases.

The rearrangement joined TRBV7-2 to TRBJ2-1; the D gene is possibly TRBD2, with 5 bases matching. The TCR comes from a man younger than 30 in good health. The sample consisted of blood. The bases are TGTGCCAGCAGCTTAGTAGGACTCGCATACAATGAGCAGTTCTTC. The translation is CASSLVGLAYNEQFF. Reference TRBV7-2 and TRBJ2-1 genes cover what lies past the CDR3, so the full variable domain is GAGVSQSPSNKVTEKGKDVELRCDPISGHTALYWYRQSLGQGLEFLIYFQGNSAPDKSGLPSDRFSAERTGGSVSTLTIQRTQQEDSAVYLCASSLVGLAYNEQFFGPGTRLTVL.